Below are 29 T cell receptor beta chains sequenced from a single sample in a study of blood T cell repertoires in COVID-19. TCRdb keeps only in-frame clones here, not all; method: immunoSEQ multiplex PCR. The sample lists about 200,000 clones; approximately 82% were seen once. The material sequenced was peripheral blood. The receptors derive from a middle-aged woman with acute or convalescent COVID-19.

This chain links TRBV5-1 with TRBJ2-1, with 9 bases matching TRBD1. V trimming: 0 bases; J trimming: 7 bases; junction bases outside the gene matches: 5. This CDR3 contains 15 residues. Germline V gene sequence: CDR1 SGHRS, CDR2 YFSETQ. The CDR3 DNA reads TGCGCCAGCAGCTTGGGCGGGACAGGGCCAAATGAGCAGTTCTTC. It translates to CASSLGGTGPNEQFF.

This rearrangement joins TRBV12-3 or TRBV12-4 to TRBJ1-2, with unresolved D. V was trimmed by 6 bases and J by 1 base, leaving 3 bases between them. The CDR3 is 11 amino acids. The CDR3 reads CASRSNYGYTF. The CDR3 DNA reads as TGTGCCAGCAGGAGTAACTATGGCTACACCTTC.

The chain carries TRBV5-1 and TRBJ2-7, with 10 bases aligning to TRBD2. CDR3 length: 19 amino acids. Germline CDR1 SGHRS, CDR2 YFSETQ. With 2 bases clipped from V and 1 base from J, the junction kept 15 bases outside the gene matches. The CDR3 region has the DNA TGCGCCAGCAGCTTTTTCCCCGGGGCTAGCGGGAGTGAATCCTACGAGCAGTACTTC. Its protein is CASSFFPGASGSESYEQYF.

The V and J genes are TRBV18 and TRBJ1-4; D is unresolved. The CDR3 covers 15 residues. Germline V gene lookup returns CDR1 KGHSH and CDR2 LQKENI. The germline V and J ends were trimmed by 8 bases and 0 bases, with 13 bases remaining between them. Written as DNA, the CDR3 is TGTGCCAGCCAGTTGCGGGGATCAACTAATGAAAAACTGTTTTTT. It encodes CASQLRGSTNEKLFF.

CDR3 in amino acids: CASSPGQTVDNEQFF. Written as DNA, the CDR3 is TGTGCCAGCAGCCCGGGACAGACTGTCGACAATGAGCAGTTCTTC. The rearrangement uses TRBV3-1 (or the pseudogene TRBV3-2) and TRBJ2-1, with 7 bases fitting TRBD1. CDR1 and CDR2 (germline): LGHDT, YNNKEL (reference sequence). With 4 bases clipped from V and 5 bases from J, the junction kept 8 bases outside the gene matches. There are 15 residues in the CDR3.

The CDR3 is CASSLVLAGQIHEQYF. DNA of the CDR3: TGTGCCAGCAGCTTAGTACTAGCGGGACAAATCCACGAGCAGTACTTC. This chain uses TRBV11-2 with TRBJ2-7, with TRBD2 matching 10 bases. Germline values: CDR1 SGHAT, CDR2 FQNNGV. Trimming at V came to 1 base and at J to 5 bases, leaving 8 bases not matched to a gene. The CDR3 has 16 residues. The full variable domain, completed using reference TRBV11-2 and TRBJ2-7, is EAGVAQSPRYKIIEKRQSVAFWCNPISGHATLYWYQQILGQGPKLLIQFQNNGVVDDSQLPKDRFSAERLKGVDSTLKIQPAKLEDSAVYLCASSLVLAGQIHEQYFGPGTRLTVT.

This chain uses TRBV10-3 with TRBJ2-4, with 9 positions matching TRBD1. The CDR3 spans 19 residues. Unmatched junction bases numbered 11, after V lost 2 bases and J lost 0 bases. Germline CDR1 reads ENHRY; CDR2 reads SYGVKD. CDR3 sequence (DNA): TGTGCCATCAGTGAGCAAACAGGGGGCCGGTCCCTAGCCAAAAACATTCAGTACTTC. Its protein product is CAISEQTGGRSLAKNIQYF.

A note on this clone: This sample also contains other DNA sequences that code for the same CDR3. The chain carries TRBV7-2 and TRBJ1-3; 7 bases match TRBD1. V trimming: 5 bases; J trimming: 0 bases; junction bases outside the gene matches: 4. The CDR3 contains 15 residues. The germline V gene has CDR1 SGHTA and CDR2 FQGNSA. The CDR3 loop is CASSLGQSSGNTIYF. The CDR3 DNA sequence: TGTGCCAGCAGCCTGGGACAGAGCTCTGGAAACACCATATATTTT.

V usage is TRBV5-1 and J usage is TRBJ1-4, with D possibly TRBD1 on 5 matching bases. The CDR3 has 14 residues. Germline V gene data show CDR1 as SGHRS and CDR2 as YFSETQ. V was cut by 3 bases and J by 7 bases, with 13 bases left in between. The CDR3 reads CASSSGGGGEKLFF. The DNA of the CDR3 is TGCGCCAGCAGCTCCGGGGGAGGAGGTGAAAAACTGTTTTTT.

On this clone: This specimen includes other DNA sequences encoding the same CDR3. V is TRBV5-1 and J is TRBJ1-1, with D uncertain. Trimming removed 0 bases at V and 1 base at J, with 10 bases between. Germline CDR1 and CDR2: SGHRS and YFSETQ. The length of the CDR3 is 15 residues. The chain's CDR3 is CASSLAEGANTEAFF. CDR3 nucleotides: TGCGCCAGCAGCTTGGCCGAGGGAGCGAACACTGAAGCTTTCTTT.

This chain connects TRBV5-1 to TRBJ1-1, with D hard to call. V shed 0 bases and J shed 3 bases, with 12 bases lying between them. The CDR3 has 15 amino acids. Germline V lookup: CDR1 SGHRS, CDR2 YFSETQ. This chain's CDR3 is CASSLVLGRDTEAFF. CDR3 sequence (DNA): TGCGCCAGCAGCTTGGTTTTAGGGCGGGACACTGAAGCTTTCTTT. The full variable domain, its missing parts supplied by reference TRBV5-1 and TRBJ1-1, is KAGVTQTPRYLIKTRGQQVTLSCSPISGHRSVSWYQQTPGQGLQFLFEYFSETQRNKGNFPGRFSGRQFSNSRSEMNVSTLELGDSALYLCASSLVLGRDTEAFFGQGTRLTVV.

The CDR3 DNA reads TGTGCCAGCAGCCAGCCGGGGGAGGCTAACTATGGCTACACCTTC. It specifies CASSQPGEANYGYTF. The J gene is TRBJ1-2, the V gene TRBV4-2, with D tentatively TRBD1 (5 bases). In germline, CDR1 is LGHNA, CDR2 YNFKEQ. The germline V and J ends were trimmed by 3 bases and 0 bases, with 11 bases remaining between them. CDR3 size: 15 residues.

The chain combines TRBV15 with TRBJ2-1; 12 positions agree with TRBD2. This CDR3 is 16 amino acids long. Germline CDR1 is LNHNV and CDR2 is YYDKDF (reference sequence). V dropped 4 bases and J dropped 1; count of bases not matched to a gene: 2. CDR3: CATSKTSGGSYNEQFF. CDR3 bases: TGTGCCACCAGCAAGACTAGCGGGGGTTCCTACAATGAGCAGTTCTTC.

CDR3 nucleotides: TGTGCCACCAGCTTTACAGGTGTGGGCGAAAACACCATATATTTT. It encodes CATSFTGVGENTIYF. The genes are TRBV15 and TRBJ1-3; tentatively, D is TRBD1 (5 bases). Germline CDR1 reads LNHNV; CDR2 reads YYDKDF (reference sequence). The CDR3 has 15 amino acids. The V and J ends lost 5 bases and 6 bases respectively, with 17 bases between them.

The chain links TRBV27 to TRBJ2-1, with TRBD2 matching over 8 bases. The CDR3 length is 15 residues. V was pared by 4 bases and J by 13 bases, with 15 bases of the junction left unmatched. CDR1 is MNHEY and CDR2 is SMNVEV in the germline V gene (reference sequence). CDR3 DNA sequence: TGTGCCAGCAGTTCGACTAATACAGCGGGAGTGGGACAGTTCTTC. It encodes CASSSTNTAGVGQFF.

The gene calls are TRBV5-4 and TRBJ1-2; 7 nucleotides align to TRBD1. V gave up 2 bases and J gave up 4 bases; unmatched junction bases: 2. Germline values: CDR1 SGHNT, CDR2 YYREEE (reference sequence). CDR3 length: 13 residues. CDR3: CASSFRGLYGYTF. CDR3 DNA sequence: TGTGCCAGCAGCTTTAGGGGGCTCTATGGCTACACCTTC.

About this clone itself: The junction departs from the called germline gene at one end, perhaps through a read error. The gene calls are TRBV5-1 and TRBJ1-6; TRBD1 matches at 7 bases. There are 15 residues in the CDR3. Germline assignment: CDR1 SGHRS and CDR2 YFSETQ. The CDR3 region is CASSLATGVGSPLHF. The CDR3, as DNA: TGCGCCAGTAGCTTGGCAACAGGGGTGGGTTCACCCCTCCACTTT.

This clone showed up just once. The CDR3 region is CASSFYYGTLGTDTQYF. The CDR3 DNA is TGTGCCAGCAGCTTCTACTACGGGACACTCGGCACAGATACGCAGTATTTT. The rearrangement joins TRBV5-4 to TRBJ2-3; possibly TRBD1 for D (6 bases). V was trimmed by 2 bases and J by 1 base, leaving 17 bases between them. CDR1 and CDR2 (germline): SGHNT, YYREEE (reference sequence). The CDR3 is made up of 17 amino acids.

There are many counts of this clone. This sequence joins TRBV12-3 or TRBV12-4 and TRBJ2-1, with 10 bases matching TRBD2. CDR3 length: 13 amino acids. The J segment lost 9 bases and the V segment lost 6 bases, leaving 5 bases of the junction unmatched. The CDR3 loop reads CASRIAGGREQFF. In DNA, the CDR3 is TGTGCCAGCAGAATAGCGGGGGGCCGTGAGCAGTTCTTC.

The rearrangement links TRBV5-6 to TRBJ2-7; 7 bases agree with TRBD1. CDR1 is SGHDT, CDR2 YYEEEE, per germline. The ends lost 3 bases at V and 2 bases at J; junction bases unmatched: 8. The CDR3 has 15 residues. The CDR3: CASSSSYRGPYEQYF. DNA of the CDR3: TGTGCCAGCAGCTCCTCCTACAGGGGACCCTACGAGCAGTACTTC.

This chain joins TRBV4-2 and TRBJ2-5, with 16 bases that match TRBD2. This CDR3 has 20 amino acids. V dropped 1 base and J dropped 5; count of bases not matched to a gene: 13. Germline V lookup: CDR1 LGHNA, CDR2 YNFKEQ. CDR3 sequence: CASSQALPGLAGGPGETQYF. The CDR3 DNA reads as TGTGCCAGCAGCCAAGCACTCCCGGGACTAGCGGGAGGGCCGGGGGAGACCCAGTACTTC.

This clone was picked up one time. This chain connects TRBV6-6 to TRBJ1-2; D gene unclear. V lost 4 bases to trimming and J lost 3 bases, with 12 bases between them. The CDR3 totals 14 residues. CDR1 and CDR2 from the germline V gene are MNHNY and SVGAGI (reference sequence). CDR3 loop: CASSSPDTDYGYTF. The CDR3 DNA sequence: TGTGCCAGCAGTTCCCCCGACACCGACTATGGCTACACCTTC.

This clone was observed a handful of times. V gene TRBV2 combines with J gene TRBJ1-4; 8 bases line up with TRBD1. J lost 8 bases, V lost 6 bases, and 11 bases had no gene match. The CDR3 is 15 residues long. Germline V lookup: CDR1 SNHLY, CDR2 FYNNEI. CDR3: CASSGRTGNGEKLFF. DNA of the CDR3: TGTGCCAGCAGCGGGAGGACAGGGAATGGCGAAAAACTGTTTTTT. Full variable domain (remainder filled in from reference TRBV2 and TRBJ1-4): EPEVTQTPSHQVTQMGQEVILRCVPISNHLYFYWYRQILGQKVEFLVSFYNNEISEKSEIFDDQFSVERPDGSNFTLKIRSTKLEDSAMYFCASSGRTGNGEKLFFGSGTQLSVL.

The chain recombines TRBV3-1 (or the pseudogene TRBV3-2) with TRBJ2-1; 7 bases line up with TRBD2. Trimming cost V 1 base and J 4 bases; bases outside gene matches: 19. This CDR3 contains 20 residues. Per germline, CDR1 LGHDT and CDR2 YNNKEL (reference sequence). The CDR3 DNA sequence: TGTGCCAGCAGCCAAGTTAGTCGTCCGAGTCTGGGACTAAAATACAATGAGCAGTTCTTC. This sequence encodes CASSQVSRPSLGLKYNEQFF.

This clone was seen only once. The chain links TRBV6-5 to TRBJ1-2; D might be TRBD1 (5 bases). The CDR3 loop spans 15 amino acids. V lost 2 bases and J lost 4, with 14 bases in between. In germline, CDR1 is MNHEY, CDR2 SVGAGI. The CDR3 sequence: CASSYAGLEGYGYTF. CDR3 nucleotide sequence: TGTGCCAGCAGTTACGCAGGGTTGGAAGGCTATGGCTACACCTTC.

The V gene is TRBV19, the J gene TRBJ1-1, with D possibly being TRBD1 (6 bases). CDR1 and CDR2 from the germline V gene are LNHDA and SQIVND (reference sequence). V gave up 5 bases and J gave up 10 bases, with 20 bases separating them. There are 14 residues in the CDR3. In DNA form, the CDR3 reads TGTGCCAGTAGTGAGGCAGGGGCCTGGTATGGAGCTTTCTTT. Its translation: CASSEAGAWYGAFF.

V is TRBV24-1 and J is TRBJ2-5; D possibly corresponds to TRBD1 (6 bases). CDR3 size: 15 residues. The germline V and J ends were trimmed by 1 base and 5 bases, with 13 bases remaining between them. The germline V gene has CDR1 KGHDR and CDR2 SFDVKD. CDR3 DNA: TGTGCCACCAGTGATTTAAGTTGGGGGCCGGAGACCCAGTACTTC. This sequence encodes CATSDLSWGPETQYF.

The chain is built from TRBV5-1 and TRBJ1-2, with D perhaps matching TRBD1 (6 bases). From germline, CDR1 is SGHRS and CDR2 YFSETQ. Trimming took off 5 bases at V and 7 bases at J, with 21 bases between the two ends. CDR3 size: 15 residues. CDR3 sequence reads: CASSRDTRSSAGYTF. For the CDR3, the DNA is TGCGCCAGCAGTCGGGACACTCGCTCCTCGGCTGGCTACACCTTC.

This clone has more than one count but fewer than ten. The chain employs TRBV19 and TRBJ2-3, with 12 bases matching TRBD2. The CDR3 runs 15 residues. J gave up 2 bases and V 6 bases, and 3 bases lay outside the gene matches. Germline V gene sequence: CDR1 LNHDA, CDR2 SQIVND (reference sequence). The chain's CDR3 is CASRTSGGYTDTQYF. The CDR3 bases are TGTGCCAGTAGGACTAGCGGGGGTTACACAGATACGCAGTATTTT.